This T cell receptor (beta chain) emerged from a study of T cell responses to AZD1222 COVID-19 vaccine. Study findings and constraints: CD4 TCRs associated with vaccination spanned spike, dominating at 160-218 and 743-854. Sampling captured repertoires only after the peak T cell response. Only a handful of AZD1222 recipients, several in all, had baseline seropositivity. Unmutated variant regions reportedly attract nearly half of all spike-specific TCRs.

The V segment lost 6 bases and the J segment 0 bases; nucleotides outside the gene matches: 5. CDR1 is MNHNY and CDR2 is SVGAGI in the germline V gene (reference sequence). The CDR3 is made up of 15 amino acids. Data came from immunoSEQ multiplex PCR; TCRdb stores just in-frame clones and leaves some out. Here the sample spans tens of thousands of clones, roughly 89% being singletons. Turning to this clone: The antigen remains unidentified.

The chain recombines TRBV6-6 with TRBJ2-1, with 7 bases lining up with TRBD1. This TCR was sampled from an adult who received the AZD1222 COVID-19 vaccine. The starting material was peripheral blood, obtained 28 days after the second AZD1222 dose. DNA for the CDR3: TGTGCCAGCAGCCCTAGACAGGGCTCCTACAATGAGCAGTTCTTC. Residues: CASSPRQGSYNEQFF.